The 16 T cell receptor beta chains in this list originate from one sample, sequenced in a study of blood T cell repertoires in COVID-19. TCRdb's table, derived via immunoSEQ multiplex PCR, lists solely in-frame clones and lacks some. The table records roughly 170,000 clones, approximately 84% of them present only once. The sample comprised peripheral blood. Source of these receptors: a human donor in a cohort sampled during active COVID-19.

The DNA for the CDR3 is TGTGCCAGCAGCGGGAACAGGGTTCCACAGCCCCAGCATTTT. It specifies CASSGNRVPQPQHF. This chain uses TRBV9 with TRBJ1-5, with D possibly matching TRBD1 (6 bases). With 3 bases removed from V and 7 bases from J, the gap between germline ends came to 14 bases. The CDR3 totals 14 residues. Per the germline V gene, CDR1 is SGDLS and CDR2 is YYNGEE.

CDR3: CASSVSLDRVSGYTF. CDR3 nucleotides: TGTGCCAGCAGCGTCTCCCTGGACAGGGTTAGTGGCTACACCTTC. The J gene is TRBJ1-2, the V gene TRBV9; 8 nucleotides match TRBD1. Germline V gene data show CDR1 as SGDLS and CDR2 as YYNGEE. V trimming: 2 bases; J trimming: 7 bases; junction bases outside the gene matches: 10. The CDR3 covers 15 residues. The full variable domain, rest sourced from reference TRBV9 and TRBJ1-2, is DSGVTQTPKHLITATGQRVTLRCSPRSGDLSVYWYQQSLDQGLQFLIQYYNGEERAKGNILERFSAQQFPDLHSELNLSSLELGDSALYFCASSVSLDRVSGYTFGSGTRLTVV.

V usage is TRBV5-1 and J usage is TRBJ2-1; 8 bases line up with TRBD2. V trimming: 5 bases; J trimming: 7 bases; junction bases outside the gene matches: 14. The CDR3 covers 16 residues. Germline V gene data show CDR1 as SGHRS and CDR2 as YFSETQ. The DNA for the CDR3 is TGCGCCAGCAGTACCTCGGTTCGGGGGGGCCGGAATGAGCAGTTCTTC. It translates to CASSTSVRGGRNEQFF.

The V and J genes are TRBV3-1 (or the pseudogene TRBV3-2) and TRBJ2-7; 11 bases fit TRBD1. The CDR3 is 14 residues long. Looked up from germline, CDR1 is LGHDT and CDR2 is YNNKEL (reference sequence). J was trimmed by 3 bases and V by 6 bases; bases with no gene match: 4. This CDR3 is CASSTGTGGYEQYF. The CDR3 bases are TGTGCCAGCAGTACCGGGACAGGGGGCTACGAGCAGTACTTC.

This chain connects TRBV18 to TRBJ2-2, with D perhaps matching TRBD1 (5 bases). The V end was cut by 4 bases, the J end by 3 bases, with 6 bases between. Germline V gene sequence: CDR1 KGHSH, CDR2 LQKENI. CDR3 length: 13 residues. CDR3 sequence (DNA): TGTGCCAGCTCACTCAGGGACACCGGGGAGCTGTTTTTT. This sequence encodes CASSLRDTGELFF.

The count of this clone is one. This chain connects TRBV7-9 to TRBJ2-5, with 7 positions matching TRBD2. Germline V gives CDR1 SEHNR, CDR2 FQNEAQ (reference sequence). The V and J ends lost 5 bases and 5 bases, in that order; junction bases with no gene match: 2. CDR3 length: 12 residues. The CDR3 protein is CASSPTSETQYF. As DNA, the CDR3 is TGTGCCAGCAGCCCGACTAGCGAGACCCAGTACTTC. The whole variable domain, filled in from reference TRBV7-9 and TRBJ2-5, reads DTGVSQNPRHKITKRGQNVTFRCDPISEHNRLYWYRQTLGQGPEFLTYFQNEAQLEKSRLLSDRFSAERPKGSFSTLEIQRTEQGDSAMYLCASSPTSETQYFGPGTRLLVL.

The V gene is TRBV7-9, the J gene TRBJ1-2; TRBD1 matches 7 bases. The CDR3 has 13 amino acids. V gave up 4 bases and J gave up 4 bases; unmatched junction bases: 3. Germline loops: CDR1 SEHNR, CDR2 FQNEAQ (reference sequence). The chain's CDR3 is CASSSRDSYGYTF. DNA for the CDR3: TGTGCCAGCAGCTCCCGGGACAGCTATGGCTACACCTTC.

A few counts support this clone. The chain carries TRBV11-3 and TRBJ1-6; D might be TRBD1 (5 bases). Germline V gives CDR1 SGHNT, CDR2 YENEEA. V lost 4 bases to trimming and J lost 5 bases, with 9 bases between them. This CDR3 is 14 amino acids long. In nucleotides, the CDR3 is TGTGCCAGCAGCTCCGGACAAGATAATTCACCCCTCCACTTT. Its translation is CASSSGQDNSPLHF.

V and J are TRBV15 and TRBJ2-2; possibly TRBD1 for D (6 bases). CDR3 length equals 18 residues. Trimming shortened V by 4 bases and J by 2 bases, and 20 bases separated the two germline ends. The germline V gene encodes CDR1 LNHNV and CDR2 YYDKDF (reference sequence). CDR3 in amino acids: CATSTTQRTVINTGELFF. The DNA for the CDR3 is TGTGCCACCAGCACCACTCAGAGGACAGTGATTAACACCGGGGAGCTGTTTTTT.

V and J are TRBV6-5 and TRBJ1-4; D is uncertain. Germline V gives CDR1 MNHEY, CDR2 SVGAGI. The CDR3 runs 14 residues. Trimming shortened V by 6 bases and J by 7 bases, and 15 bases separated the two germline ends. The CDR3 reads CASRPPADSEKLFF. CDR3 sequence (DNA): TGTGCCAGCAGACCCCCGGCGGATAGTGAAAAACTGTTTTTT.

This sequence joins TRBV21-1 and TRBJ1-5; no DNA check was done on the table's D call, TRBD1. TRBV21-1 constitutes a pseudogene. The CDR3 runs 18 residues. In DNA, the CDR3 is TGTGCCAGCAGCAAAAGGGAAGTGCGACAGTGCTACAATCAGCCCCAGCATTTT. Its translation is CASSKREVRQCYNQPQHF.

The chain is built from TRBV5-6 and TRBJ2-7; 8 bases line up with TRBD2. The germline gives CDR1 SGHDT, CDR2 YYEEEE. The V and J ends lost 5 bases and 2 bases, in that order; junction bases with no gene match: 9. The CDR3 runs to 15 residues. The CDR3 DNA follows: TGTGCCAGCAGACCCGGACTAGCCGCTACCTACGAGCAGTACTTC. This encodes CASRPGLAATYEQYF.

The chain links TRBV2 to TRBJ2-3, with D maybe TRBD1 (6 bases). V was cut by 10 bases and J by 1 base, with 12 bases left in between. CDR1 is SNHLY, CDR2 FYNNEI, per germline. This CDR3 is 13 amino acids long. The CDR3 loop is CAIRTERTDTQYF. CDR3 coding DNA: TGTGCCATCCGGACAGAGCGCACAGATACGCAGTATTTT.

This clone was found a few times. This chain connects TRBV18 to TRBJ1-5, with TRBD1 identical over 10 bases. Germline CDR1 reads KGHSH; CDR2 reads LQKENI. Germline trimming cut 0 bases from V and 2 bases from J; bases unmatched to any gene: 1. There are 16 residues in the CDR3. This CDR3 is CASSPPGTGGNQPQHF. The CDR3 coding sequence is TGTGCCAGCTCACCACCCGGGACAGGGGGCAATCAGCCCCAGCATTTT.

The chain recombines TRBV3-1 (or the pseudogene TRBV3-2) with TRBJ2-1; tentative D call: TRBD2 (6 bases). The CDR3 has 13 residues. From germline, CDR1 is LGHDT and CDR2 YNNKEL (reference sequence). V shed 2 bases and J shed 7 bases, with 9 bases lying between them. In nucleotides, the CDR3 is TGTGCCAGCAGCCAACTTAGCGGAAATGAGCAGTTCTTC. As protein: CASSQLSGNEQFF.

This chain connects TRBV28 to TRBJ2-7; D is perhaps TRBD1 (6 bases). V was clipped by 1 base and J by 6 bases, with 16 bases between them. Germline V lookup: CDR1 MDHEN, CDR2 SYDVKM. This CDR3 contains 15 residues. The CDR3 DNA reads TGTGCCAGCAGTTTATTAACAGGGACCGCTATCGAGCAGTACTTC. Encoded protein: CASSLLTGTAIEQYF. Based on the CDR3 plus reference TRBV28 and TRBJ2-7, the full variable domain is DVKVTQSSRYLVKRTGEKVFLECVQDMDHENMFWYRQDPGLGLRLIYFSYDVKMKEKGDIPEGYSVSREKKERFSLILESASTNQTSMYLCASSLLTGTAIEQYFGPGTRLTVT.